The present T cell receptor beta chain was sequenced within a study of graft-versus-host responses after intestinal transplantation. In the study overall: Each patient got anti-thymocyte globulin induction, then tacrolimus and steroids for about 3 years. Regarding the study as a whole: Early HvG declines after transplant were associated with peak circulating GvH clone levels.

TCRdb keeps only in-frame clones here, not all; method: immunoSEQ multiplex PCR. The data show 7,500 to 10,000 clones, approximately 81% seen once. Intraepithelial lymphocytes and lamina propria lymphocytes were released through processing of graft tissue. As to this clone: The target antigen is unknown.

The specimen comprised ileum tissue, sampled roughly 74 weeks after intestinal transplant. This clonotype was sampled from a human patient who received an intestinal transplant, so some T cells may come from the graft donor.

The DNA for the CDR3 is TGTGCCAGCAGTGAAGAGGGGACAGGGAGCTACGAGCAGTACTTC. It is translated as CASSEEGTGSYEQYF. This chain links TRBV6-1 with TRBJ2-5; 9 nucleotides agree with TRBD1. The end of the DNA is better explained by TRBJ2-7, so the J call may be wrong. There are 15 residues in the CDR3. The germline V gene encodes CDR1 MNHNS and CDR2 SASEGT.